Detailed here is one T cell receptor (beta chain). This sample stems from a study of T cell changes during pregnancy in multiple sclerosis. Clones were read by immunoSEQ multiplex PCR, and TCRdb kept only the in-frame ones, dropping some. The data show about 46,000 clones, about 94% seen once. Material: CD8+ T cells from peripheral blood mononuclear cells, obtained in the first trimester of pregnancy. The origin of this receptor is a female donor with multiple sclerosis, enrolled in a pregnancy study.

The chain's CDR3 is CASSLRRGNLNGYTF. Here the CDR3 DNA reads TGTGCCAGCAGTTTAAGAAGGGGAAACCTTAATGGCTACACCTTC. The chain has TRBV28 and TRBJ1-2, with D perhaps matching TRBD1 (5 bases). The CDR3 extends over 15 amino acids. The germline CDR1 and CDR2 sequences are MDHEN and SYDVKM. V lost 2 bases to trimming and J lost 6 bases, with 16 bases between them.